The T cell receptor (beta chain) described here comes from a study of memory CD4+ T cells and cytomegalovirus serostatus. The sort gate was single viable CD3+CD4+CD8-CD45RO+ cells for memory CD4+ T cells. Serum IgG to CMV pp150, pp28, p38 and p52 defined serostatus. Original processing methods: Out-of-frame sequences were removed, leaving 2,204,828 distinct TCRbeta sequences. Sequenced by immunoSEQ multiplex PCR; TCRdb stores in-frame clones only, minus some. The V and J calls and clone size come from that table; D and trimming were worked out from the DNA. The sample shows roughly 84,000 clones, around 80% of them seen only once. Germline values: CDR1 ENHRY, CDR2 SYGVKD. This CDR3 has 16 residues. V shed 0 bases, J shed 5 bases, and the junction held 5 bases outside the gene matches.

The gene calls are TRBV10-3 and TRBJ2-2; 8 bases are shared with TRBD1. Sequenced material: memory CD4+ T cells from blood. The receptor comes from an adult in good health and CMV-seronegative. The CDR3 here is CAISESIGQGTGELFF. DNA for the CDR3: TGTGCCATCAGTGAGTCGATAGGACAGGGAACCGGGGAGCTGTTTTTT.